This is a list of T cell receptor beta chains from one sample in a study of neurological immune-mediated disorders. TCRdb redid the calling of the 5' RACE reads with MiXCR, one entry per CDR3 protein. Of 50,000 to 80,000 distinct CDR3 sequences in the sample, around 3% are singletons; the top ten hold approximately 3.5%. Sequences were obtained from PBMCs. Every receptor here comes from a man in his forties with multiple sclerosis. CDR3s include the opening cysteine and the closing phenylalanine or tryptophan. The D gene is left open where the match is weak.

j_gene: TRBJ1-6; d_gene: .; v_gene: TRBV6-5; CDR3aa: CASSFSGQAHNSPLHF
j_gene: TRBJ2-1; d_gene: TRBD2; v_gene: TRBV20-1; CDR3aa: CSPDPSGEYNEQFF
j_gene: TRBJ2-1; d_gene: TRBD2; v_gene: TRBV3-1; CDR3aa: CASSRSGRSNEQFF
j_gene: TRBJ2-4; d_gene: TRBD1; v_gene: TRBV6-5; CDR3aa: CASSYGQGENIQYF
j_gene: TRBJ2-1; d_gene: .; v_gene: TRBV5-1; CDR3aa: CASIPGNGDEQFF
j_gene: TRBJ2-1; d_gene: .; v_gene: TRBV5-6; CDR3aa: CASSFWTYNEQFF
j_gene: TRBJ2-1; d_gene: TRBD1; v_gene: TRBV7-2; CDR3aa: CASSLRGRDEQFF
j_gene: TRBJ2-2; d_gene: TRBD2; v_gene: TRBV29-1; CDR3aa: CSVEKLASTGELFF
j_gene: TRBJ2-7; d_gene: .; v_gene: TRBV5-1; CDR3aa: CASSLGPGSSYEQYF
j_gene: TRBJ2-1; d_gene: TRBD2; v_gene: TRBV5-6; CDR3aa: CASSLGGRDYNEQFF
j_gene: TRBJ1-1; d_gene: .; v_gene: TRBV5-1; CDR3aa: CASSLPLPNTEAFF
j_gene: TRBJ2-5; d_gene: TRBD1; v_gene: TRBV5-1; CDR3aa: CASSTPGQPTQETQYF
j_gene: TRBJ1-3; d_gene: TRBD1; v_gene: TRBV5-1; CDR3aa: CASSFAGGLVSGNTIYF
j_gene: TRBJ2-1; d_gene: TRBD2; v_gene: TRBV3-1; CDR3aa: CASSQGKRGSSYNEQFF
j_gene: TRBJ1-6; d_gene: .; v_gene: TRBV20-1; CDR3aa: CSARTGQSSYNSTLNF
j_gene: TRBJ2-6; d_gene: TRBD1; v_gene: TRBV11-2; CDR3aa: CASSTYRDRVTGANVLTF
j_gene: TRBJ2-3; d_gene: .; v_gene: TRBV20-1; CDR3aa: CSARDQLLRSRDTQYF
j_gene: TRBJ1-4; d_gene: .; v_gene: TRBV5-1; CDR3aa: CASSFAPVSTNEKLFF
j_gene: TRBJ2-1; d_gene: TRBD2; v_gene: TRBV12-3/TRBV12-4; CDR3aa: CASSPGLAGGTEQFF
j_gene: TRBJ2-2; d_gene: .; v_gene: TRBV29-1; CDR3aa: CSLGDSGAGSGELFF
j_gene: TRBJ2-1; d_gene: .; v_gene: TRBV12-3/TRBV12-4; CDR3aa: CASSSKATGDEQFF
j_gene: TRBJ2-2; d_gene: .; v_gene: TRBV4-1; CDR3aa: CASSQPDRDTGELFF
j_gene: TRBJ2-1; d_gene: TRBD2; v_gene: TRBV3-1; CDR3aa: CASSQASGRRNEQFF
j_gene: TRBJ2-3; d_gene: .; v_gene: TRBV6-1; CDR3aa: CASSDFPGTTSTDTQYF
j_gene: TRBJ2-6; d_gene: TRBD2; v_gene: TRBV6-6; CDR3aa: CASSSGLAGFTGANVLTF
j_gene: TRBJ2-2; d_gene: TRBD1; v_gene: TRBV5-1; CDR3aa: CASSLGTVSNTGELFF
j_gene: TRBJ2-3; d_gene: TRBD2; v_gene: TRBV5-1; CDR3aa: CASSFLLAAGDTQYF
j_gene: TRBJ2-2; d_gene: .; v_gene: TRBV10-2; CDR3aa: CASSEAPWARGQTLNTGDLFF
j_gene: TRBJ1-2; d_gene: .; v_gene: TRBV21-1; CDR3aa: CASIAGKGYTF
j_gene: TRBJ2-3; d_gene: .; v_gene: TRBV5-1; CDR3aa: CASSSPGAQTDTQYF
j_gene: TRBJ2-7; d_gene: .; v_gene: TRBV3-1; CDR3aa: CASSSRPSSYEQYF
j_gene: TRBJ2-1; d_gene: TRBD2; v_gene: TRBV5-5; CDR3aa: CASSPERERFHEQFF
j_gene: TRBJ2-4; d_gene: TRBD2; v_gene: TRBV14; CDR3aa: CASSDESSGYIQYF
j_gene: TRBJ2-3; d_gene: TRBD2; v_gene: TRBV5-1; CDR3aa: CASSLIGGRAITDTQYF
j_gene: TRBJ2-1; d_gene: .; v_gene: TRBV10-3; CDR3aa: CAISESTNRNEQFF
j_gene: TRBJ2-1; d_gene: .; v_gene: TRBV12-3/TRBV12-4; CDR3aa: CASSLPGAGPSYNEQFF
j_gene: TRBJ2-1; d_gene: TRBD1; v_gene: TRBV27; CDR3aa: CASKLSGTGGMNEQFF
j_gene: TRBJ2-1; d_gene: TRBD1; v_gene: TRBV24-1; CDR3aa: CATSDTIGTGGYNEQFF
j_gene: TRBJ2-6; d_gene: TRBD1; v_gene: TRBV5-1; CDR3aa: CASSLQPGQGSGANVLTF
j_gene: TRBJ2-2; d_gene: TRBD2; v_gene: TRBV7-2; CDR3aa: CASSLFGPLAGGPNTGELFF
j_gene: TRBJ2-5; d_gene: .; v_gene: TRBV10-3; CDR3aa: CAISESAEETQYF
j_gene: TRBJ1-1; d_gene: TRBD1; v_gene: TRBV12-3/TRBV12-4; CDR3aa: CASSLKTGGWMNTEAFF
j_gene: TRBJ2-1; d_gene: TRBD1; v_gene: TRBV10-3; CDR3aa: CAISEGQGVSYNEQFF
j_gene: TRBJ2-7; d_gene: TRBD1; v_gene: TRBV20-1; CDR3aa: CSARDRALSSSYEQYF